This T cell receptor (beta chain) was documented in a study of blood T cell repertoires in COVID-19. Study-level background: Samples taken during acute and convalescent COVID-19 were collected in the United States, Italy and Spain. PBMCs, B-cell-depleted T cells, or T cells were the source of the cDNA or gDNA that made up the material.

The germline V gene has CDR1 SGHRS and CDR2 YFSETQ. This CDR3 spans 16 amino acids. Trimming pared 5 bases from V and 0 bases from J, leaving 14 bases between. Per the study methods: From reference gene primer amplification, estimates of nucleated cell counts were derived. Assay used: immunoSEQ multiplex PCR; TCRdb lists only in-frame clones, some missing. That table supplies the V and J calls and clone size; D and trimming were determined from the DNA. The data contain around 25,000 clones, roughly 90% of them singletons. Sequenced sample: peripheral blood. The chain employs TRBV5-1 and TRBJ2-2; tentatively, D is TRBD2 (6 bases). This TCR came from a man aged 65-85 years with acute or convalescent COVID-19. In nucleotides, the CDR3 is TGCGCCAGCAGACCGGGACTTATCGCGAACACCGGGGAGCTGTTTTTT. Translation: CASRPGLIANTGELFF.